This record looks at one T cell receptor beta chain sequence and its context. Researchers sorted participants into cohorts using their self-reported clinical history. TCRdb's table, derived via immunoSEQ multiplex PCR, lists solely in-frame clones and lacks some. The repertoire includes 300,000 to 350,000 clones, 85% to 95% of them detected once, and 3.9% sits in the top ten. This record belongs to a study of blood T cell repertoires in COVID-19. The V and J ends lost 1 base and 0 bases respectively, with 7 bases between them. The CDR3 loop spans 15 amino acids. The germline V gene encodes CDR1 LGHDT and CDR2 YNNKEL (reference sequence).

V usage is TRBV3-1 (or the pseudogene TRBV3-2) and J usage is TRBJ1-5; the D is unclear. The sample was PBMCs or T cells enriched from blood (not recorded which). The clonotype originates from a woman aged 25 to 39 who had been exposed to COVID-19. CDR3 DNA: TGTGCCAGCAGCCAAGGCGGCCATAGCAATCAGCCCCAGCATTTT. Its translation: CASSQGGHSNQPQHF.